This T cell receptor beta chain was observed in a study of PD-1 blockade in mismatch repair-deficient tumors. Described time point: approximately ten-day in vitro stimulation with candidate neoantigen peptide 7. About this clone: Its antigen is not known.

The repertoire was sequenced with immunoSEQ multiplex PCR; TCRdb's copy has only in-frame clones and lacks some. The repertoire holds 7,000 to 9,000 clones, with around 90% as singletons. Germline V gives CDR1 SEHNR, CDR2 FQNEAQ (reference sequence). The CDR3 is made up of 12 amino acids. Trimming cost V 7 bases and J 3 bases; bases outside gene matches: 2. The clonotype was recovered from an adult with mismatch repair-deficient cancer. The chain carries TRBV7-9 and TRBJ1-1, with 7 nucleotides matching TRBD1. The input for sequencing was cells cultured in vitro, taken from a patient treated with pembrolizumab. The CDR3 reads CASTRGYTEAFF. The CDR3 coding sequence is TGTGCCAGCACCAGGGGGTACACTGAAGCTTTCTTT.